This record looks at one TCR beta chain sequence and its context. The CDR3 has 17 residues. The data were obtained in a study of blood T cell repertoires in COVID-19. Study at large: PBMCs, B-cell-depleted T cells, or T cells provided the cDNA or gDNA that made up the material.

Authors' methods: Reference gene primer amplification gave estimated nucleated cell counts. Clones were sequenced by immunoSEQ multiplex PCR, and TCRdb holds only the in-frame ones, with some missing. The DNA gave D and trimming, while V, J and clone size come from that table. The data hold 120,000 to 150,000 clones, with 75% to 85% observed a single time. This clonotype was obtained from a woman aged 45-65 years with acute or convalescent COVID-19. The sequencing input was peripheral blood. The chain combines TRBV21-1 with TRBJ1-6; TRBD1 is the table's D call and was not checked against the DNA. TRBV21-1 constitutes a pseudogene. CDR3 nucleotides: TGTGCCAGCAGCAAAGTTGGGTGTCACAGATCAGGTTCACCCCTCCACTTT. Its protein product is CASSKVGCHRSGSPLHF.